Each of the 22 T cell receptor beta chains below was sequenced from the same sample in a study of blood T cell repertoires in COVID-19. Some clones are missing from TCRdb's copy, which holds only in-frame ones; the method was immunoSEQ multiplex PCR. This table has 250,000 to 300,000 clones, approximately 90% appearing once. The specimen sequenced was PBMCs or T cells enriched from blood (not recorded which). The receptors stem from a woman in her sixties in a cohort exposed to, infected with or recovered from COVID-19 (not recorded which).

The V call is TRBV2, the J call TRBJ2-7; D unresolved. The CDR3 is 12 residues long. Germline V lookup: CDR1 SNHLY, CDR2 FYNNEI. V lost 9 bases and J 5 bases, leaving 14 bases between the germline ends. In nucleotides, the CDR3 is TGTGCCAGTCGACTGGCCGGAAACGAGCAGTACTTC. Translated, it gives CASRLAGNEQYF.

This chain links TRBV5-1 with TRBJ2-5; the match to TRBD1 covers 10 bases. Trimming removed 4 bases from V and 4 bases from J; junction bases left unmatched: 19. CDR1 is SGHRS, CDR2 YFSETQ, per germline. The CDR3 extends over 19 amino acids. CDR3 amino acids: CASSLEPTGQGVGRETQYF. The CDR3 DNA is TGCGCCAGCAGCCTTGAACCAACCGGACAGGGGGTAGGAAGAGAGACCCAGTACTTC.

This rearrangement joins TRBV28 to TRBJ2-5, with 7 bases that match TRBD1. V trimming: 2 bases; J trimming: 1 base; junction bases outside the gene matches: 4. CDR3 length: 15 residues. The germline V gene encodes CDR1 MDHEN and CDR2 SYDVKM. CDR3 residues: CASSLLRDSQETQYF. As DNA, the CDR3 is TGTGCCAGCAGTTTACTTCGGGACAGCCAAGAGACCCAGTACTTC.

V and J are TRBV4-1 and TRBJ1-4; D is uncertain. The CDR3 has 16 amino acids. The V gene lost 0 bases and the J gene lost 0 bases, with 8 bases spanning the gap. The V gene's germline CDR1 is MGHRA and CDR2 YSYEKL. CDR3 region: CASSQDLTATNEKLFF. CDR3 nucleotides: TGCGCCAGCAGCCAAGATCTAACTGCAACTAATGAAAAACTGTTTTTT.

The rearrangement links TRBV28 to TRBJ2-6; 7 bases line up with TRBD2. Germline assignment: CDR1 MDHEN and CDR2 SYDVKM. Unmatched junction bases numbered 9, after V lost 2 bases and J lost 2 bases. This CDR3 has 18 residues. Here the CDR3 reads CASSLLGEGAAGANVLTF. In nucleotides, the CDR3 is TGTGCCAGCAGTTTACTCGGGGAGGGAGCGGCTGGGGCCAACGTCCTGACTTTC. Using reference TRBV28 and TRBJ2-6 for the parts outside the CDR3, the full variable domain is DVKVTQSSRYLVKRTGEKVFLECVQDMDHENMFWYRQDPGLGLRLIYFSYDVKMKEKGDIPEGYSVSREKKERFSLILESASTNQTSMYLCASSLLGEGAAGANVLTFGAGSRLTVL.

This clone has a single count. V usage is TRBV4-1 and J usage is TRBJ1-5; D might be TRBD1 (5 bases). V was cut by 1 base and J by 2 bases, with 9 bases left in between. Germline V CDR1 and CDR2: MGHRA, YSYEKL. This CDR3 is built from 15 residues. CDR3 amino acids: CASSQGGVGNQPQHF. Written as DNA, the CDR3 is TGCGCCAGCAGCCAAGGGGGCGTCGGCAATCAGCCCCAGCATTTT.

This clone occurred once. The rearrangement uses TRBV5-5 and TRBJ2-3; D perhaps matches TRBD1 (6 bases). Between the trimmed V and J ends, which lost 2 bases and 6 bases, there was a span of 13 bases. The length of the CDR3 is 14 residues. CDR1 and CDR2 from the germline V gene are SGHKS and YYEKEE (reference sequence). The CDR3 DNA sequence: TGTGCCAGCAGCTTAGTCAGGGGTCGGGATACGCAGTATTTT. Translation: CASSLVRGRDTQYF.

The V call is TRBV27, the J call TRBJ1-2, with 7 bases fitting TRBD1. Germline CDR1 is MNHEY and CDR2 is SMNVEV (reference sequence). The ends lost 4 bases at V and 8 bases at J; junction bases unmatched: 13. The CDR3 is 15 amino acids. The CDR3: CASSSGPEGARGYTF. DNA of the CDR3: TGTGCCAGCAGTTCGGGCCCCGAGGGGGCGCGGGGCTACACCTTC.

The CDR3: CASSIGQGDGYTF. Here the CDR3 DNA reads TGTGCCAGTAGTATCGGACAGGGGGATGGCTACACCTTC. The genes are TRBV19 and TRBJ1-2; 10 positions agree with TRBD1. The V gene end was trimmed by 3 bases and the J gene end by 6 bases; junction bases not matched to a gene: 1. The CDR3 runs to 13 residues. Per the germline V gene, CDR1 is LNHDA and CDR2 is SQIVND (reference sequence).

V gene TRBV28 combines with J gene TRBJ2-2; TRBD2 matches 8 bases. Per germline, CDR1 MDHEN and CDR2 SYDVKM. This CDR3 contains 15 residues. V lost 3 bases, J lost 4 bases, and 4 bases stayed unmatched. In DNA, the CDR3 is TGTGCCAGCAGTTTTAGCGGGGCTAGCACCGGGGAGCTGTTTTTT. It codes for CASSFSGASTGELFF.

V gene TRBV6-4 combines with J gene TRBJ1-4; D gene unclear. Trimming took 5 bases from V and 7 from J, leaving 11 bases between them. This CDR3 spans 13 amino acids. Germline V gene lookup returns CDR1 MRHNA and CDR2 SNTAGT. The CDR3 reads CASSRESGEKLFF. In nucleotides, the CDR3 is TGTGCCAGCAGTCGGGAATCGGGTGAAAAACTGTTTTTT.

The rearrangement joins TRBV28 to TRBJ2-7; possible D gene TRBD1, 6 bases. The CDR3 runs 14 residues. Germline V gives CDR1 MDHEN, CDR2 SYDVKM. V lost 6 bases, J lost 2 bases, and 14 bases lay in between. The CDR3 loop reads CASRPATGTYEQYF. In nucleotides, the CDR3 is TGTGCCAGCAGGCCCGCGACAGGTACCTACGAGCAGTACTTC.

The chain couples TRBV2 to TRBJ2-5; unclear D gene. This CDR3 region has 15 residues. CDR1 SNHLY and CDR2 FYNNEI come from the germline V gene. Trimming pared 3 bases from V and 0 bases from J, leaving 11 bases between. The CDR3 bases are TGTGCCAGCAGTGAGAACCCAGGCTACCAAGAGACCCAGTACTTC. Amino acids: CASSENPGYQETQYF.

This chain uses TRBV28 with TRBJ2-7, with 11 bases that match TRBD2. The CDR3 extends over 16 amino acids. The germline CDR1 and CDR2 sequences are MDHEN and SYDVKM. Losses at the gene ends were 6 bases for V and 8 bases for J; bases not matched to a gene: 15. The CDR3 region is CASSYESLGLAGQQYF. The CDR3 region has the DNA TGTGCCAGCAGCTACGAATCACTTGGACTAGCGGGTCAGCAGTACTTC.

The chain is built from TRBV10-2 and TRBJ1-2, with TRBD1 matching 12 bases. Trimming took 2 bases from V and 5 from J; bases not matched to a gene: 9. The CDR3 is made up of 17 amino acids. The germline V gene encodes CDR1 WSHSY and CDR2 SAAADI. Here the CDR3 reads CASSEPAGGQGAYGYTF. Written as DNA, the CDR3 is TGCGCCAGCAGTGAGCCGGCCGGGGGACAGGGGGCTTATGGCTACACCTTC.

The chain couples TRBV5-6 to TRBJ2-2, with D possibly TRBD2 on 6 matching bases. The CDR3 totals 15 residues. The germline gives CDR1 SGHDT, CDR2 YYEEEE. V was cut by 0 bases and J by 5 bases, with 11 bases left in between. The CDR3: CASSLGSGGTGELFF. The CDR3 DNA follows: TGTGCCAGCAGCTTGGGTAGCGGAGGGACCGGGGAGCTGTTTTTT. The variable domain in full, with the rest retrieved from reference TRBV5-6 and TRBJ2-2, is DAGVTQSPTHLIKTRGQQVTLRCSPKSGHDTVSWYQQALGQGPQFIFQYYEEEERQRGNFPDRFSGHQFPNYSSELNVNALLLGDSALYLCASSLGSGGTGELFFGEGSRLTVL.

The chain has TRBV5-1 and TRBJ1-5, with D uncertain. The CDR3 is 13 amino acids. The V gene's germline CDR1 is SGHRS and CDR2 YFSETQ. V lost 0 bases and J 9 bases, leaving 10 bases between the germline ends. This chain's CDR3 is CASSLDPVRPQHF. In nucleotides, the CDR3 is TGCGCCAGCAGCTTGGACCCGGTGAGGCCCCAGCATTTT.

About this clone itself: Other DNA sequences from this sample encode an identical CDR3 as well. This chain joins TRBV29-1 and TRBJ1-1; no clear D. This CDR3 contains 12 residues. Germline CDR1 SQVTM, CDR2 ANQGSEA. The V end lost 6 bases, the J end lost 0 bases, and 8 bases lay between the germline ends. The CDR3 here is CSVLTVNTEAFF. The CDR3 DNA reads as TGCAGCGTCCTTACAGTGAACACTGAAGCTTTCTTT.

The chain combines TRBV7-9 with TRBJ2-3, with D perhaps matching TRBD1 (5 bases). The CDR3 sequence is 14 residues long. The V gene's germline CDR1 is SEHNR and CDR2 FQNEAQ (reference sequence). With 3 bases removed from V and 6 bases from J, the gap between germline ends came to 13 bases. The CDR3 sequence: CASSFTGPQDTQYF. In nucleotides, the CDR3 is TGTGCCAGCAGCTTTACAGGACCTCAGGATACGCAGTATTTT.

This clone was seen a few times. The chain employs TRBV10-2 and TRBJ1-6, with TRBD1 matching 7 bases. V lost 11 bases and J lost 2; bases outside the gene matches: 3. Germline-derived CDR1 and CDR2 are WSHSY and SAAADI. The length of the CDR3 is 13 residues. This CDR3 reads CAAQGAYNSPLHF. CDR3 nucleotides: TGCGCCGCTCAGGGGGCCTATAATTCACCCCTCCACTTT.

In this sample, this clone turned up once. V usage is TRBV10-1 and J usage is TRBJ1-1; the D gene is possibly TRBD1 (5 bases). The CDR3 extends over 13 amino acids. Trimming removed 6 bases at V and 1 base at J, with 9 bases between. Germline V gene data show CDR1 as WNHNN and CDR2 as SYGVQD (reference sequence). The CDR3 is CASRKGPNTEAFF. The CDR3 DNA is TGCGCCAGCAGAAAGGGGCCGAACACTGAAGCTTTCTTT.

The V gene is TRBV18, the J gene TRBJ1-4, with 9 bases aligning to TRBD1. The CDR3 is 18 amino acids. Germline CDR1 KGHSH, CDR2 LQKENI. Losses at the gene ends were 3 bases for V and 8 bases for J; bases not matched to a gene: 16. CDR3 region: CASSPNIIQGAQEEKLFF. CDR3 DNA sequence: TGTGCCAGCTCACCGAACATAATACAGGGGGCGCAGGAGGAAAAACTGTTTTTT.